This T cell receptor beta chain was sequenced in a study of preoperative IRX-2 immunotherapy in early breast cancer. The table came from immunoSEQ multiplex PCR; TCRdb's copy has only in-frame clones and leaves some out. The repertoire has 30,000 or so clones, around four fifths of them found once; the top ten carry roughly 2.6%. The germline V gene has CDR1 LNHDA and CDR2 SQIVND (reference sequence). The CDR3 runs 13 residues. Trimming pared 3 bases from V and 1 base from J, leaving 6 bases between. Treatment indicated: preoperative locoregional IRX-2 cytokine immunotherapy. This phase Ib study tested locoregional IRX-2 cytokine immunotherapy given before surgery.

The clonotype comes from a human donor with breast cancer. Source: lymph node tissue, taken from a patient treated with IRX-2 immunotherapy. This chain links TRBV19 with TRBJ1-1; D is undetermined. CDR3 amino acids: CASSMGTNTEAFF. CDR3 nucleotides: TGTGCCAGTAGTATGGGTACGAACACTGAAGCTTTCTTT.